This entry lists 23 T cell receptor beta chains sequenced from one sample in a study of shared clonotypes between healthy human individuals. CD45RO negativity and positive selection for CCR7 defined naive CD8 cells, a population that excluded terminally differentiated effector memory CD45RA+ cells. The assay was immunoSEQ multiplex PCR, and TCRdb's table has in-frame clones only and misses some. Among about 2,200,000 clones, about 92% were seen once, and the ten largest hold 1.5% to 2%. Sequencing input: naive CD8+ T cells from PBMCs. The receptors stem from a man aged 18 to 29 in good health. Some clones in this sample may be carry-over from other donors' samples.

CDR3 in amino acids: CAWRFGTGELFF. The DNA for the CDR3 is TGTGCCTGGAGATTCGGCACCGGGGAGCTGTTTTTT. The chain joins TRBV30 to TRBJ2-2; D is unclear. Germline lookup yields CDR1 GTSNPN and CDR2 SVGIG (reference sequence). V was cut by 3 bases and J by 4 bases, with 6 bases left in between. There are 12 residues in the CDR3. The full variable domain, rest sourced from reference TRBV30 and TRBJ2-2, is SQTIHQWPATLVQPVGSPLSLECTVEGTSNPNLYWYRQAAGRGLQLLFYSVGIGQISSEVPQNLSASRPQDRQFILSSKKLLLSDSGFYLCAWRFGTGELFFGEGSRLTVL.

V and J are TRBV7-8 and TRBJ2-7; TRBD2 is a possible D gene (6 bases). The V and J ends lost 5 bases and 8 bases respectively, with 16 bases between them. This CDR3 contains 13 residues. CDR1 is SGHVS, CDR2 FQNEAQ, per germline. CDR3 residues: CASSPGGRGQQYF. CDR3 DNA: TGTGCCAGCAGCCCCGGGGGTCGTGGACAGCAGTACTTC. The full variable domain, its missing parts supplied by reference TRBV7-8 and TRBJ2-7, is GAGVSQSPRYKVAKRGQDVALRCDPISGHVSLFWYQQALGQGPEFLTYFQNEAQLDKSGLPSDRFFAERPEGSVSTLKIQRTQQEDSAVYLCASSPGGRGQQYFGPGTRLTVT.

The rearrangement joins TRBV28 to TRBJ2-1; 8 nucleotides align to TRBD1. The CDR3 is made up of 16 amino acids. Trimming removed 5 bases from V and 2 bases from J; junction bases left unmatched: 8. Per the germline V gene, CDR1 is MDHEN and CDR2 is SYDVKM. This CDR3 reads CASSPGTGHPYNEQFF. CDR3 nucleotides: TGTGCCAGCAGTCCGGGGACAGGTCACCCCTACAATGAGCAGTTCTTC.

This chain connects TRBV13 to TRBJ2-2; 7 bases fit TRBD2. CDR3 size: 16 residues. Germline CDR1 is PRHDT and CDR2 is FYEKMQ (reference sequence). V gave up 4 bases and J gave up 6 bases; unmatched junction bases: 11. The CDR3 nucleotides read TGTGCCAGCAGCTCCGGACTAGAACGGACGGCCGGGGAGCTGTTTTTT. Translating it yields CASSSGLERTAGELFF.

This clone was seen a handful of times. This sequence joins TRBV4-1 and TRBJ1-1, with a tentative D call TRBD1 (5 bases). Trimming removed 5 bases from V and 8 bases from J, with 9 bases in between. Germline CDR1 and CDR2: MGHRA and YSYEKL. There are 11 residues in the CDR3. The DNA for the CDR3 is TGCGCCAGCAGCGTAGGACAAGAAGCTTTCTTT. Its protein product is CASSVGQEAFF.

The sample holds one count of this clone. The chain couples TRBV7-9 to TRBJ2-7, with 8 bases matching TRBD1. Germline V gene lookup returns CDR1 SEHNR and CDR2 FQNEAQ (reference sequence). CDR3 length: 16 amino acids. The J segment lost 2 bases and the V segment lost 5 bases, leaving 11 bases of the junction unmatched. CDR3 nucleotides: TGTGCCAGCAGCGCACGACAGGGGCAAAGGCCCTACGAGCAGTACTTC. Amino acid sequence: CASSARQGQRPYEQYF.

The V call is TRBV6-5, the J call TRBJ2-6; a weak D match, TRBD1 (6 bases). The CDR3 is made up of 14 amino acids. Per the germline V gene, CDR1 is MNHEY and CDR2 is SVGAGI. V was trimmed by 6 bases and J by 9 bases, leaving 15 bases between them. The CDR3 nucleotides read TGTGCCAGCAGGATACACCAGGGGAACAACGTCCTGACTTTC. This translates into CASRIHQGNNVLTF.

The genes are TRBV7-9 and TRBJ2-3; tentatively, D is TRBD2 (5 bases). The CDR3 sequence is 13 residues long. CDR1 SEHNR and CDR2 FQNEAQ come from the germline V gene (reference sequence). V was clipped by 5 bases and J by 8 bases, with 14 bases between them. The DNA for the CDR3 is TGTGCCAGCAGCCCAGTCGGACTGGGTACGCAGTATTTT. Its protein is CASSPVGLGTQYF.

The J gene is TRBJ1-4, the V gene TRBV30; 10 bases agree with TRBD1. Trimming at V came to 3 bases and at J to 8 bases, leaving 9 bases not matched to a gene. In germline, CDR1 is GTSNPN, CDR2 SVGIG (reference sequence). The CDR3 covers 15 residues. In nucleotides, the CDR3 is TGTGCCTGGAGCGGGACAGGGGCATCAACGGAAAAACTGTTTTTT. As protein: CAWSGTGASTEKLFF.

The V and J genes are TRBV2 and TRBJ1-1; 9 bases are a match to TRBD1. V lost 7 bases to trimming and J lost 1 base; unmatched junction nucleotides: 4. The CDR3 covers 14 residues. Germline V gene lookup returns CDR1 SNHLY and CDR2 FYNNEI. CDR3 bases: TGTGCCAGCACAACAGGGGGCACGAACACTGAAGCTTTCTTT. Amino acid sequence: CASTTGGTNTEAFF.

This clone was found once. The CDR3 protein is CSGTGATYGYTF. The CDR3 bases are TGCAGCGGGACAGGGGCCACGTATGGCTACACCTTC. J is TRBJ1-2 and V is TRBV29-1, with 9 bases lining up with TRBD1. Germline CDR1 is SQVTM and CDR2 is ANQGSEA. Trimming took 7 bases from V and 5 from J; bases not matched to a gene: 5. The CDR3 sequence is 12 residues long.

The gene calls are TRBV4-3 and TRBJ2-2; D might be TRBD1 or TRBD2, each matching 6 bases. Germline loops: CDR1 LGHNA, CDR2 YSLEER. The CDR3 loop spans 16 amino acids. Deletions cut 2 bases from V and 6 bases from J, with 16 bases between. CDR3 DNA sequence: TGCGCCAGCAGCCAACCCCTGCCTAGGGGGGCCGGGGAGCTGTTTTTT. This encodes CASSQPLPRGAGELFF.

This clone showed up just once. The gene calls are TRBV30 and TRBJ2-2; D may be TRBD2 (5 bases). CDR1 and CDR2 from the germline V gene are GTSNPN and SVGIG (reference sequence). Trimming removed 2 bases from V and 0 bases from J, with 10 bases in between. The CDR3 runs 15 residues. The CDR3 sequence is CAWSPRGSNTGELFF. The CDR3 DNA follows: TGTGCCTGGAGTCCGCGCGGGTCGAACACCGGGGAGCTGTTTTTT.

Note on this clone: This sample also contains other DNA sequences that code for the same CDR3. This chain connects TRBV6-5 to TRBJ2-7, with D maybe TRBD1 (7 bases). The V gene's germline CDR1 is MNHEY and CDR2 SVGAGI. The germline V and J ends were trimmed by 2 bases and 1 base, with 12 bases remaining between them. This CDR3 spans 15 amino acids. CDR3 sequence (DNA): TGTGCCAGCAGTTACGGGCCAGGGGGGTCCTACGAGCAGTACTTC. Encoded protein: CASSYGPGGSYEQYF.

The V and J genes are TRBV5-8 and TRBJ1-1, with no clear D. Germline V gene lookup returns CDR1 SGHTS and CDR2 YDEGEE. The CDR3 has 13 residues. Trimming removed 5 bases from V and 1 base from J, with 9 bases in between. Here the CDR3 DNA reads TGTGCCAGCAGTTGGGCCCCGAACACTGAAGCTTTCTTT. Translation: CASSWAPNTEAFF.

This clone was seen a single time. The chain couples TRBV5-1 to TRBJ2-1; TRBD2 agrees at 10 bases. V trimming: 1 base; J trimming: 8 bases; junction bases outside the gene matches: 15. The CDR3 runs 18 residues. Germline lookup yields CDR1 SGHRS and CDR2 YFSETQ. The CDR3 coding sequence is TGCGCCAGCAGCTTGACCCAATTGAGCGGGAGGGCCGGGGATGAGCAGTTCTTC. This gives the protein CASSLTQLSGRAGDEQFF.

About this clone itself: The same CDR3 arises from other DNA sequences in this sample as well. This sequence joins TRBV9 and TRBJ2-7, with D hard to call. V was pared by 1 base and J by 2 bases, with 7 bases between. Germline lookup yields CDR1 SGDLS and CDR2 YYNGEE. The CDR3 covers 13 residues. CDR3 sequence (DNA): TGTGCCAGCAGCGTATTACCGACCTACGAGCAGTACTTC. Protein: CASSVLPTYEQYF. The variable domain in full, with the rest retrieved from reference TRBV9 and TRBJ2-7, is DSGVTQTPKHLITATGQRVTLRCSPRSGDLSVYWYQQSLDQGLQFLIQYYNGEERAKGNILERFSAQQFPDLHSELNLSSLELGDSALYFCASSVLPTYEQYFGPGTRLTVT.

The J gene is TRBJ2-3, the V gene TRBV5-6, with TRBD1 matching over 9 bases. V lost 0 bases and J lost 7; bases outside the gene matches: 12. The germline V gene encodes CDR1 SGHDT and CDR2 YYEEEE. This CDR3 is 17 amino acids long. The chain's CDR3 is CASSLGGTGWSINTQYF. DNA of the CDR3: TGTGCCAGCAGCTTGGGAGGGACAGGGTGGTCCATTAATACGCAGTATTTT.

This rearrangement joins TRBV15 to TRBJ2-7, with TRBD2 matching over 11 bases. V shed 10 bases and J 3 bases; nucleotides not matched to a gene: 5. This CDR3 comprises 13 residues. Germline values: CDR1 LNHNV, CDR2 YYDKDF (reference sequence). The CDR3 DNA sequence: TGTGCCAGCGGACTAGCGGGTGGCTACGAGCAGTACTTC. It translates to CASGLAGGYEQYF.

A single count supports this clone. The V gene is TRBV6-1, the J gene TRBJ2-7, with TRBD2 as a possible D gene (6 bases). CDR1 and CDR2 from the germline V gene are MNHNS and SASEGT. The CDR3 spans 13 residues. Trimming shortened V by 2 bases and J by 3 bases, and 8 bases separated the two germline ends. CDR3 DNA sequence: TGTGCCAGCAGTGAACCGACTAGCTACGAGCAGTACTTC. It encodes CASSEPTSYEQYF.

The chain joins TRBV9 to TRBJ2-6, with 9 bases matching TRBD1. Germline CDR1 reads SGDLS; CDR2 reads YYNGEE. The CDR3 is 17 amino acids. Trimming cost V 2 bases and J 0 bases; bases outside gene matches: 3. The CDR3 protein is CASSVRQGDSGANVLTF. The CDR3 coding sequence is TGTGCCAGCAGCGTCCGACAGGGGGACTCTGGGGCCAACGTCCTGACTTTC.

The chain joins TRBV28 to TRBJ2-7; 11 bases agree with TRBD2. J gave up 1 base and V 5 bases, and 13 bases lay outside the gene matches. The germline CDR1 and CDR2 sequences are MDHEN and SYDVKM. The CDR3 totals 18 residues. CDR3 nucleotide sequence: TGTGCCAGCAGTCCCGCCCTGACTAGCGGGACTCCATCCTACGAGCAGTACTTC. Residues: CASSPALTSGTPSYEQYF. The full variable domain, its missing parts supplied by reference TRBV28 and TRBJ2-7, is DVKVTQSSRYLVKRTGEKVFLECVQDMDHENMFWYRQDPGLGLRLIYFSYDVKMKEKGDIPEGYSVSREKKERFSLILESASTNQTSMYLCASSPALTSGTPSYEQYFGPGTRLTVT.

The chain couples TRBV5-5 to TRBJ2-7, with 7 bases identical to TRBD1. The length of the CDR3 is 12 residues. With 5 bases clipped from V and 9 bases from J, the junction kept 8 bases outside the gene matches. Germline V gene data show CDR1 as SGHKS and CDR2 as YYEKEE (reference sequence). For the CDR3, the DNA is TGTGCCAGCAGTCCCGACAGGGTGGCGCAGTACTTC. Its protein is CASSPDRVAQYF.